Many counts were recorded for the clone carrying this T cell receptor (beta chain). No antigen is known for it. The source material, RNA transcripts, was used to amplify TCR beta CDR3 regions. The HTBI primer set served for first-round RT-PCR of the TCR CDR3. TCRdb re-called the multiplex PCR reads with MiXCR, one entry per CDR3 protein. The table records 89,000 or so distinct CDR3 sequences, 40% of them present only once. The CDR3 spans 15 residues. Per the germline V gene, CDR1 is DFQATT and CDR2 is SNEGSKA (reference sequence). Trimming removed 2 bases from V and 0 bases from J; junction bases left unmatched: 3. The entry originates in a study of T cells in Graves' hyperthyroidism and ophthalmopathy. Study findings and constraints: Using 13 V-J features, a model discriminated ophthalmopathy from stable hyperthyroidism.

The TCR sequence derives from a woman aged 30 to 39 with Graves' hyperthyroidism. The chain couples TRBV20-1 to TRBJ2-2, with 7 bases aligning to TRBD2. The sample taken for sequencing was peripheral blood or thyroid tissue (not recorded which). CDR3 sequence: CSARLAGANTGELFF. The CDR3 nucleotides are TGCAGTGCTAGACTTGCGGGAGCGAACACCGGGGAGCTGTTTTTT.